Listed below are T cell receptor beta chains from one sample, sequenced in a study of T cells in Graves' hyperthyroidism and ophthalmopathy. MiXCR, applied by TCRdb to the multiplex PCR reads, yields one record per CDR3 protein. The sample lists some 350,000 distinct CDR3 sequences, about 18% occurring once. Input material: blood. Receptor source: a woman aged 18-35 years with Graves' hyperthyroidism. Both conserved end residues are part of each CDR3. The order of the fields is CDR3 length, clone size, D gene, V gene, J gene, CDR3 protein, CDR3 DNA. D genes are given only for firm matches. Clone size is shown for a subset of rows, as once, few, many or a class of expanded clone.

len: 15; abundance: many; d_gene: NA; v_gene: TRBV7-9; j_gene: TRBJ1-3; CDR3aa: CASSLTGQGGNTIYF; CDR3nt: TGTGCCAGCAGCCTTACCGGTCAGGGAGGAAACACCATATATTTT
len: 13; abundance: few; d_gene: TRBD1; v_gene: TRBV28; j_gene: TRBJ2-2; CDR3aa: CASTGDRGGELFF; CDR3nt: TGTGCCAGCACGGGGGACAGGGGCGGGGAGCTGTTTTTT
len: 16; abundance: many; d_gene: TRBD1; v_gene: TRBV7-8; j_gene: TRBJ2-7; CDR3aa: CASSSGQGEIPYEQYF; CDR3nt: TGTGCCAGCAGCTCGGGACAGGGGGAAATCCCCTACGAGCAGTACTTC
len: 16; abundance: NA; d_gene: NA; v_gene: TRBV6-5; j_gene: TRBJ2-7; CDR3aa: CASSYFRDIKPHEQYF; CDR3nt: TGTGCCAGCAGTTACTTCCGGGACATCAAGCCCCACGAGCAGTACTTC
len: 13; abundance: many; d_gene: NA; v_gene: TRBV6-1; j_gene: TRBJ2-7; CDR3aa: CASSGRRGGEQYF; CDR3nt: TGTGCCAGCAGTGGAAGGCGGGGAGGCGAGCAGTACTTC
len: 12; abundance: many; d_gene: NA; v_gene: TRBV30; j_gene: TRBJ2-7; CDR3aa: CAWSPDSYEQYF; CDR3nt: TGTGCCTGGAGTCCAGATTCCTACGAGCAGTACTTC
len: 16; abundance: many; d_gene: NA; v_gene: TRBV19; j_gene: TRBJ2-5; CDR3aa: CASSIVLWQLGETQYF; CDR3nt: TGTGCCAGTAGTATTGTACTATGGCAGTTAGGAGAGACCCAGTACTTC
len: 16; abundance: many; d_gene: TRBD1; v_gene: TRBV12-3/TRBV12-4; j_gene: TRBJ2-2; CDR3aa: CASRSTGQDNTGELFF; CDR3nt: TGTGCCAGCAGAAGTACGGGACAGGATAACACCGGGGAGCTGTTTTTT
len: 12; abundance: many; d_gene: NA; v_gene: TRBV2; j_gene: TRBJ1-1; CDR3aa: CARSAKATEAFF; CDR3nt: TGTGCCAGAAGTGCCAAGGCCACTGAAGCTTTCTTT
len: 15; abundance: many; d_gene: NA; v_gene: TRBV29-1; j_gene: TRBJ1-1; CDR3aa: CSVEEPRGQRTEAFF; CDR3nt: TGCAGCGTTGAAGAACCACGGGGACAACGGACTGAAGCTTTCTTT